The 32 T cell receptor beta chains given below trace back to one sample, sequenced in a study of cytomegalovirus exposure and HLA in healthy donors. The PCR had 60 Vbeta and 13 Jbeta primers. Data came from immunoSEQ multiplex PCR; TCRdb stores just in-frame clones and leaves some out. The specimen's table records roughly 90,000 clones. Sequencing was carried out using PBMCs. Source of these receptors: a man aged 50 to 60 in good health and CMV-seropositive.

The chain combines TRBV30 with TRBJ1-1; 9 positions agree with TRBD1. Germline V CDR1 and CDR2: GTSNPN, SVGIG (reference sequence). The CDR3 is 14 amino acids. J gave up 6 bases and V 1 base, and 6 bases lay outside the gene matches. The CDR3 DNA follows: TGTGCCTGGAGTGCCCAACAGGGGGCCGCTGAAGCTTTCTTT. Translation: CAWSAQQGAAEAFF.

The chain is built from TRBV4-2 and TRBJ2-1; the match to TRBD2 covers 9 bases. CDR1 LGHNA and CDR2 YNFKEQ come from the germline V gene. The CDR3 spans 17 residues. V lost 0 bases, J lost 4 bases, and 7 bases stayed unmatched. CDR3 loop: CASSQDQGLAMYNEQFF. CDR3 DNA sequence: TGTGCCAGCAGCCAAGATCAGGGACTAGCAATGTACAATGAGCAGTTCTTC.

This chain joins TRBV6-1 and TRBJ1-1; D might be TRBD1 (6 bases). Per the germline V gene, CDR1 is MNHNS and CDR2 is SASEGT. This CDR3 has 14 amino acids. Trimming pared 5 bases from V and 3 bases from J, leaving 13 bases between. CDR3 in amino acids: CASSPGVLDTEAFF. CDR3 nucleotides: TGTGCCAGCAGTCCAGGGGTATTGGACACTGAAGCTTTCTTT.

The CDR3 DNA reads as TGTGCCAGCAGCTTAACAGGGCCGAACACCGGGGAGCTGTTTTTT. Residues: CASSLTGPNTGELFF. The V call is TRBV11-3, the J call TRBJ2-2; the D gene is possibly TRBD1 (6 bases). Germline-derived CDR1 and CDR2 are SGHNT and YENEEA. Trimming removed 2 bases at V and 0 bases at J, with 7 bases between. The CDR3 covers 15 residues.

The gene calls are TRBV29-1 and TRBJ1-1; a possible D gene is TRBD1 (5 bases). V was trimmed by 6 bases and J by 0 bases, leaving 8 bases between them. The CDR3 spans 12 residues. Germline V gene sequence: CDR1 SQVTM, CDR2 ANQGSEA. CDR3 sequence: CSVRELNTEAFF. CDR3 bases: TGCAGCGTCAGGGAATTGAACACTGAAGCTTTCTTT.

The J gene is TRBJ1-1, the V gene TRBV18; D unresolved. V lost 4 bases to trimming and J lost 5 bases, with 8 bases between them. Germline lookup yields CDR1 KGHSH and CDR2 LQKENI. The CDR3 length is 12 residues. CDR3 sequence (DNA): TGTGCCAGCTCACTTCGGGAGACTGAAGCTTTCTTT. Residues: CASSLRETEAFF.

The chain joins TRBV7-8 to TRBJ1-2; D perhaps matches TRBD1 (6 bases). This CDR3 has 13 residues. Trimming cost V 2 bases and J 4 bases, with 8 bases left between them. Per germline, CDR1 SGHVS and CDR2 FQNEAQ. CDR3 sequence: CASSLTDSYGYTF. For the CDR3, the DNA is TGTGCCAGCAGCTTAACGGACAGCTATGGCTACACCTTC.

The rearrangement uses TRBV28 and TRBJ2-4, with TRBD1 as a possible D gene (5 bases). V was trimmed by 6 bases and J by 0 bases, leaving 18 bases between them. The length of the CDR3 is 17 residues. Germline CDR1 and CDR2: MDHEN and SYDVKM. The CDR3 region is CASSPSTVSLAKNIQYF. The CDR3 DNA sequence: TGTGCCAGCAGCCCCTCGACAGTTTCATTAGCCAAAAACATTCAGTACTTC.

The chain combines TRBV4-1 with TRBJ1-2; D remains ambiguous. Between the trimmed V and J ends, which lost 0 bases and 9 bases, there was a span of 14 bases. The CDR3 is 14 residues long. CDR1 and CDR2 from the germline V gene are MGHRA and YSYEKL. CDR3: CASSQDFSRRSYTF. The CDR3, as DNA: TGCGCCAGCAGCCAAGATTTTAGTAGGAGGAGCTACACCTTC.

This chain uses TRBV2 with TRBJ1-1; the D is unclear. Germline-derived CDR1 and CDR2 are SNHLY and FYNNEI. The CDR3 extends over 13 amino acids. V was cut by 7 bases and J by 1 base, with 10 bases left in between. The chain's CDR3 is CASTEAGNTEAFF. CDR3 nucleotide sequence: TGTGCCAGCACTGAGGCGGGGAACACTGAAGCTTTCTTT.

This chain connects TRBV6-5 to TRBJ1-1; 9 bases line up with TRBD1. The CDR3 runs 15 residues. The trim removed 2 bases at V and 5 bases at J, leaving 6 bases unmatched. Germline assignment: CDR1 MNHEY and CDR2 SVGAGI. CDR3 sequence reads: CASSYAGQGGTEAFF. The CDR3 DNA follows: TGTGCCAGCAGTTACGCGGGACAGGGAGGTACTGAAGCTTTCTTT.

This chain connects TRBV6-1 to TRBJ1-2, with D uncertain. The V gene lost 2 bases and the J gene lost 4 bases, with 14 bases spanning the gap. The CDR3 consists of 15 residues. Germline V CDR1 and CDR2: MNHNS, SASEGT. CDR3 nucleotide sequence: TGTGCCAGCAGTGAATTAAGTCGGGGTGTCTATGGCTACACCTTC. Its protein product is CASSELSRGVYGYTF.

The V and J genes are TRBV2 and TRBJ2-1; 10 nucleotides align to TRBD2. After removal of 1 base from V and 7 bases from J, the junction contained 4 bases not matched to a gene. The CDR3 totals 15 residues. Germline V gene lookup returns CDR1 SNHLY and CDR2 FYNNEI. The CDR3 is CASSEGSGRLNEQFF. CDR3 nucleotides: TGTGCCAGCAGTGAAGGTAGCGGGAGGCTTAATGAGCAGTTCTTC.

The chain employs TRBV11-2 and TRBJ2-7; 7 nucleotides match TRBD2. V gave up 4 bases and J gave up 0 bases; unmatched junction bases: 3. Germline V lookup: CDR1 SGHAT, CDR2 FQNNGV. This CDR3 comprises 14 residues. This CDR3 is CASSSASGSYEQYF. CDR3 sequence (DNA): TGTGCCAGCAGCTCCGCTAGCGGCTCCTACGAGCAGTACTTC. Filled out from reference TRBV11-2 and TRBJ2-7, the complete variable domain reads EAGVAQSPRYKIIEKRQSVAFWCNPISGHATLYWYQQILGQGPKLLIQFQNNGVVDDSQLPKDRFSAERLKGVDSTLKIQPAKLEDSAVYLCASSSASGSYEQYFGPGTRLTVT.

The rearrangement links TRBV12-5 to TRBJ2-7; 9 nucleotides align to TRBD1. CDR3 size: 13 residues. The V and J ends lost 5 bases and 5 bases, in that order; junction bases with no gene match: 4. The germline V gene has CDR1 LGHNT and CDR2 FRNRAP. The CDR3 DNA sequence: TGTGCTAGTGGTCTCCGGGACAGGGACGAGCAGTACTTC. This codes for CASGLRDRDEQYF.

The V call is TRBV15, the J call TRBJ2-7, with 7 positions matching TRBD1. The V gene end was trimmed by 0 bases and the J gene end by 5 bases; junction bases not matched to a gene: 4. CDR1 and CDR2 (germline): LNHNV, YYDKDF (reference sequence). The CDR3 contains 14 residues. CDR3 in amino acids: CATSRDRGIDEQYF. The CDR3 DNA is TGTGCCACCAGCAGAGACAGGGGGATTGACGAGCAGTACTTC. Looking up the rest from reference TRBV15 and TRBJ2-7 gives the full variable domain: DAMVIQNPRYQVTQFGKPVTLSCSQTLNHNVMYWYQQKSSQAPKLLFHYYDKDFNNEADTPDNFQSRRPNTSFCFLDIRSPGLGDTAMYLCATSRDRGIDEQYFGPGTRLTVT.

This chain links TRBV5-1 with TRBJ2-7; perhaps TRBD1 as D (6 bases). Germline lookup yields CDR1 SGHRS and CDR2 YFSETQ. The CDR3 is 14 amino acids. V lost 2 bases and J 4 bases, leaving 13 bases between the germline ends. The CDR3 spells CASSLRTDRYEQYF. CDR3 nucleotide sequence: TGCGCCAGCAGCTTAAGGACAGACCGATACGAGCAGTACTTC.

The V gene is TRBV13, the J gene TRBJ2-1; tentative D call: TRBD1 (5 bases). The CDR3 covers 15 residues. The germline gives CDR1 PRHDT, CDR2 FYEKMQ (reference sequence). The ends were cut back, 2 bases at V and 6 bases at J, with 14 bases in the middle. The CDR3 sequence is CASSLPRGISNEQFF. In nucleotides, the CDR3 is TGTGCCAGCAGCTTACCAAGGGGAATATCCAATGAGCAGTTCTTC.

The CDR3 bases are TGTGCCAGCACCCCGACAAATAGCAATCAGCCCCAGCATTTT. It yields the protein CASTPTNSNQPQHF. V and J are TRBV6-1 and TRBJ1-5; D gene unclear. V lost 7 bases and J lost 0, with 10 bases in between. In germline, CDR1 is MNHNS, CDR2 SASEGT. This CDR3 is 14 amino acids long.

The chain employs TRBV6-5 and TRBJ2-1, with 11 bases identical to TRBD2. The CDR3 consists of 13 residues. V was pared by 2 bases and J by 15 bases, with 6 bases of the junction left unmatched. The germline CDR1 and CDR2 sequences are MNHEY and SVGAGI. In DNA, the CDR3 is TGTGCCAGCAGTTACACGGGACTAGCGGTGCCGTTCTTC. It is translated as CASSYTGLAVPFF.

This chain uses TRBV30 with TRBJ2-1; D unresolved. This CDR3 contains 14 residues. Germline V lookup: CDR1 GTSNPN, CDR2 SVGIG (reference sequence). Trimming removed 0 bases at V and 3 bases at J, with 9 bases between. CDR3 DNA sequence: TGTGCCTGGAGTGTAAACAGCCACTACAATGAGCAGTTCTTC. It codes for CAWSVNSHYNEQFF.

The rearrangement links TRBV6-5 to TRBJ2-5; perhaps TRBD2 as D (6 bases). The germline V gene has CDR1 MNHEY and CDR2 SVGAGI. V was pared by 5 bases and J by 7 bases, with 14 bases between. CDR3 length: 13 residues. The CDR3 reads CASSGGLRGTQYF. In nucleotides, the CDR3 is TGTGCCAGCAGTGGAGGACTAAGGGGGACCCAGTACTTC.

The J gene is TRBJ2-5, the V gene TRBV19; 8 nucleotides match TRBD2. Germline CDR1 is LNHDA and CDR2 is SQIVND (reference sequence). V was clipped by 1 base and J by 1 base; unmatched bases: 8. This CDR3 has 17 residues. The CDR3 DNA reads as TGTGCCAGTAGTATAGCGATAAGCGGGAGTTCCCAAGAGACCCAGTACTTC. It encodes CASSIAISGSSQETQYF.

The chain couples TRBV4-3 to TRBJ2-1, with 10 bases matching TRBD2. This CDR3 has 15 residues. CDR1 LGHNA and CDR2 YSLEER come from the germline V gene. V was pared by 4 bases and J by 8 bases, with 8 bases of the junction left unmatched. CDR3 nucleotide sequence: TGCGCCAGCAGCCGGCTAGCGGGAGCTGTGCATGAGCAGTTCTTC. Its protein is CASSRLAGAVHEQFF.

The V call is TRBV7-2, the J call TRBJ2-7; D may be TRBD2 (5 bases). The CDR3 extends over 14 amino acids. Germline lookup yields CDR1 SGHTA and CDR2 FQGNSA. V gave up 2 bases and J gave up 7 bases, with 15 bases separating them. CDR3 loop: CASSLNPGLGEQYV. As DNA, the CDR3 is TGTGCCAGCAGCTTAAATCCGGGGTTAGGAGAGCAGTACGTC.

The rearrangement uses TRBV6-5 and TRBJ1-2; 7 bases match TRBD1. With V trimmed by 7 bases and J by 3 bases, 11 bases remained unmatched. Germline assignment: CDR1 MNHEY and CDR2 SVGAGI. The CDR3 totals 15 residues. The CDR3 is CASTRTRGKDYGYTF. CDR3 DNA sequence: TGTGCCAGCACCAGGACCAGGGGGAAAGACTATGGCTACACCTTC.

The chain employs TRBV4-1 and TRBJ2-7, with 8 nucleotides matching TRBD2. This CDR3 is 17 amino acids long. Germline assignment: CDR1 MGHRA and CDR2 YSYEKL. The V gene end was trimmed by 0 bases and the J gene end by 5 bases; junction bases not matched to a gene: 12. CDR3 bases: TGCGCCAGCAGCCAAGAGCGTTGGAGTAGCGGGATCCACGAGCAGTACTTC. This codes for CASSQERWSSGIHEQYF.

The V and J genes are TRBV29-1 and TRBJ2-4; 11 positions agree with TRBD2. The CDR3 loop spans 24 amino acids. V lost 1 base, J lost 1 base, and 27 bases stayed unmatched. Germline assignment: CDR1 SQVTM and CDR2 ANQGSEA. The CDR3: CSVEGRLEGKTSGAPRGAKNIQYF. CDR3 DNA: TGCAGCGTTGAAGGGCGGCTGGAGGGGAAGACTAGCGGGGCACCTCGAGGGGCCAAAAACATTCAGTACTTC.

The rearrangement links TRBV7-2 to TRBJ1-1, with D hard to call. Germline-derived CDR1 and CDR2 are SGHTA and FQGNSA. The CDR3 spans 13 residues. The germline V and J ends were trimmed by 2 bases and 1 base, with 5 bases remaining between them. The CDR3 sequence is CASSLLRNTEAFF. The CDR3 DNA reads as TGTGCCAGCAGCTTATTGAGGAACACTGAAGCTTTCTTT.

The chain uses TRBV4-3 and TRBJ2-3; 11 bases agree with TRBD2. CDR1 and CDR2 (germline): LGHNA, YSLEER. This CDR3 comprises 17 residues. Trimming at V came to 4 bases and at J to 4 bases, leaving 10 bases not matched to a gene. The DNA for the CDR3 is TGCGCCAGCAGCCCCGACCCCCTAGCGGGAGGATCAGATACGCAGTATTTT. This translates into CASSPDPLAGGSDTQYF.

The chain joins TRBV7-9 to TRBJ2-1; 8 bases align to TRBD1. J was trimmed by 5 bases and V by 4 bases; bases with no gene match: 7. The length of the CDR3 is 15 residues. The germline V gene has CDR1 SEHNR and CDR2 FQNEAQ (reference sequence). CDR3: CASSSDRGPDNEQFF. The CDR3 DNA sequence: TGTGCCAGCAGCTCCGACAGGGGCCCTGACAATGAGCAGTTCTTC.

The DNA for the CDR3 is TGTGCCAGCAGCCCTACCCACGGGAGGGCCTACAATGAGCAGTTCTTC. Translation: CASSPTHGRAYNEQFF. The gene calls are TRBV9 and TRBJ2-1; TRBD2 matches at 8 bases. The CDR3 is 16 amino acids. V gave up 4 bases and J gave up 2 bases; unmatched junction bases: 8. Germline V gene sequence: CDR1 SGDLS, CDR2 YYNGEE.